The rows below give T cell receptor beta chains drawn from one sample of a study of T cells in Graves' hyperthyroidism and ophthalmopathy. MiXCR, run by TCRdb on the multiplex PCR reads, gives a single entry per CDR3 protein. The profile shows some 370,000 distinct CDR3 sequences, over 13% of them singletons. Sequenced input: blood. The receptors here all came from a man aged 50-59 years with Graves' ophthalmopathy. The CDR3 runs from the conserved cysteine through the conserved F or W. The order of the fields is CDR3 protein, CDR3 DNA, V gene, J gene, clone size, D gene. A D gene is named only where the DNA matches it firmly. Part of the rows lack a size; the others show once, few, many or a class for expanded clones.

cdr3_aa: CASSFSGQGTQYF; cdr3_nt: TGTGCCAGCAGTTTTTCGGGCCAAGGGACCCAGTACTTC; v_call: TRBV12-3/TRBV12-4; j_call: TRBJ2-5; clone_size: .; d_call: .
cdr3_aa: CASSEPGTAQETQYF; cdr3_nt: TGTGCCAGCAGCGAACCCGGGACAGCCCAAGAGACCCAGTACTTC; v_call: TRBV11-1; j_call: TRBJ2-5; clone_size: many; d_call: TRBD1
cdr3_aa: CASSEDRRNQPQHF; cdr3_nt: TGTGCCAGCAGTGAGGACAGGCGCAATCAGCCCCAGCATTTT; v_call: TRBV2; j_call: TRBJ1-5; clone_size: many; d_call: TRBD1
cdr3_aa: CASGDRVNTEAFF; cdr3_nt: TGCGCCAGCGGGGACAGGGTGAACACTGAAGCTTTCTTT; v_call: TRBV5-1; j_call: TRBJ1-1; clone_size: .; d_call: TRBD1
cdr3_aa: CASSRRTSGEETQYF; cdr3_nt: TGCGCCAGCAGCCGACGGACTAGCGGGGAAGAGACCCAGTACTTC; v_call: TRBV4-1; j_call: TRBJ2-5; clone_size: few; d_call: TRBD2
cdr3_aa: CASSPPRLAGTDEQFF; cdr3_nt: TGTGCCAGCAGCCCGCCCCGGCTAGCGGGAACGGATGAGCAGTTCTTC; v_call: TRBV7-9; j_call: TRBJ2-1; clone_size: few; d_call: TRBD2
cdr3_aa: CASGGDGYEQYF; cdr3_nt: TGCGCCAGCGGGGGGGATGGCTACGAGCAGTACTTC; v_call: TRBV5-1; j_call: TRBJ2-7; clone_size: many; d_call: TRBD2
cdr3_aa: CASSLAPLGNTEAFF; cdr3_nt: TGTGCCAGCAGCTTGGCACCACTCGGGAACACTGAAGCTTTCTTT; v_call: TRBV5-8; j_call: TRBJ1-1; clone_size: many; d_call: .
cdr3_aa: CSVVGVTDTQYF; cdr3_nt: TGCAGCGTTGTTGGAGTCACAGATACGCAGTATTTT; v_call: TRBV29-1; j_call: TRBJ2-3; clone_size: few; d_call: .
cdr3_aa: CASSLDDRNYGYTF; cdr3_nt: TGTGCCAGCAGCTTAGACGACAGAAACTATGGCTACACCTTC; v_call: TRBV11-2; j_call: TRBJ1-2; clone_size: many; d_call: .
cdr3_aa: CASTAGTGGYAGANVLTF; cdr3_nt: TGTGCCAGTACAGCCGGGACAGGGGGCTACGCTGGGGCCAACGTCCTGACTTTC; v_call: TRBV19; j_call: TRBJ2-6; clone_size: .; d_call: TRBD1
cdr3_aa: CASSELEGETQYF; cdr3_nt: TGTGCCAGCAGTGAATTGGAGGGGGAGACCCAGTACTTC; v_call: TRBV2; j_call: TRBJ2-5; clone_size: few; d_call: .
cdr3_aa: CASSYDGSNQPQHF; cdr3_nt: TGTGCCAGCAGTTACGACGGTAGCAATCAGCCCCAGCATTTT; v_call: TRBV3-1; j_call: TRBJ1-5; clone_size: many; d_call: .
cdr3_aa: CASSFETRNTEAFF; cdr3_nt: TGTGCCAGCAGTTTCGAGACAAGAAACACTGAAGCTTTCTTT; v_call: TRBV28; j_call: TRBJ1-1; clone_size: many; d_call: .
cdr3_aa: CASSLPGTGIHEQYF; cdr3_nt: TGCGCCAGCAGTCTCCCCGGGACAGGGATCCACGAGCAGTACTTC; v_call: TRBV10-1; j_call: TRBJ2-7; clone_size: many; d_call: TRBD1
cdr3_aa: CASSLSGASPTATQYF; cdr3_nt: TGTGCCAGCAGTTTATCAGGGGCCTCACCGACGGCTACGCAGTATTTT; v_call: TRBV27; j_call: TRBJ2-3; clone_size: many; d_call: .
cdr3_aa: CASSQGGAGYGYTF; cdr3_nt: TGTGCCAGCAGCCAAGGTGGAGCCGGCTATGGCTACACCTTC; v_call: TRBV3-1; j_call: TRBJ1-2; clone_size: many; d_call: .
cdr3_aa: CSASMNTEAFF; cdr3_nt: TGCAGTGCTAGTATGAACACTGAAGCTTTCTTT; v_call: TRBV20-1; j_call: TRBJ1-1; clone_size: many; d_call: .
cdr3_aa: CATSREQEYYGYTF; cdr3_nt: TGTGCCACCAGCAGGGAACAAGAATACTATGGCTACACCTTC; v_call: TRBV15; j_call: TRBJ1-2; clone_size: .; d_call: .
cdr3_aa: CASSQESVNSPLHF; cdr3_nt: TGTGCCAGCAGCCAAGAATCGGTTAATTCACCCCTCCACTTT; v_call: TRBV3-1; j_call: TRBJ1-6; clone_size: many; d_call: .
cdr3_aa: CAWNKRGESGTQYF; cdr3_nt: TGTGCCTGGAACAAGCGGGGGGAGTCCGGTACGCAGTATTTT; v_call: TRBV7-2; j_call: TRBJ2-3; clone_size: .; d_call: TRBD2
cdr3_aa: CSARGVGREYF; cdr3_nt: TGCAGTGCTAGAGGGGTTGGCAGGGAGTACTTC; v_call: TRBV20-1; j_call: TRBJ2-5; clone_size: few; d_call: .
cdr3_aa: CSAGGGLAGDYEQYF; cdr3_nt: TGCAGTGCAGGGGGGGGACTAGCGGGAGACTACGAGCAGTACTTC; v_call: TRBV20-1; j_call: TRBJ2-7; clone_size: many; d_call: TRBD2
cdr3_aa: CASSQLAGASYNEQFF; cdr3_nt: TGTGCCAGCAGCCAACTAGCGGGAGCATCCTACAATGAGCAGTTCTTC; v_call: TRBV3-1; j_call: TRBJ2-1; clone_size: many; d_call: TRBD2
cdr3_aa: CASSRGGRGQGTGELFF; cdr3_nt: TGTGCCAGCAGCCGGGGGGGCCGCGGCCAGGGGACCGGGGAGCTGTTTTTT; v_call: TRBV4-2; j_call: TRBJ2-2; clone_size: .; d_call: .
cdr3_aa: CASNPSLGAGIEQFF; cdr3_nt: TGTGCCAGCAACCCGTCCCTGGGGGCGGGTATTGAGCAGTTCTTC; v_call: TRBV12-3/TRBV12-4; j_call: TRBJ2-1; clone_size: many; d_call: .
cdr3_aa: CASSLGRVTGGQFF; cdr3_nt: TGTGCCAGCAGCTTAGGCCGAGTAACAGGGGGGCAGTTCTTC; v_call: TRBV13; j_call: TRBJ2-1; clone_size: .; d_call: TRBD1
cdr3_aa: CASSPPDRAATEAFF; cdr3_nt: TGTGCCAGCAGTCCGCCGGACAGGGCGGCCACTGAAGCTTTCTTT; v_call: TRBV2; j_call: TRBJ1-1; clone_size: many; d_call: TRBD1
cdr3_aa: CSVERAVQETQYF; cdr3_nt: TGCAGCGTTGAAAGGGCAGTCCAAGAGACCCAGTACTTC; v_call: TRBV29-1; j_call: TRBJ2-5; clone_size: few; d_call: .
cdr3_aa: CASGQHADTQYF; cdr3_nt: TGTGCCAGCGGGCAGCATGCAGATACGCAGTATTTT; v_call: TRBV6-1; j_call: TRBJ2-3; clone_size: many; d_call: .
cdr3_aa: CASSYPRTGDRGSPLHF; cdr3_nt: TGTGCCAGCAGTTACCCTCGGACAGGGGATCGCGGTTCACCCCTCCACTTT; v_call: TRBV6-5; j_call: TRBJ1-6; clone_size: .; d_call: TRBD1
cdr3_aa: CASSYSSGTGGGRNEQFF; cdr3_nt: TGTGCCAGCAGTTACTCGAGTGGGACAGGGGGGGGGAGAAATGAGCAGTTCTTC; v_call: TRBV6-6; j_call: TRBJ2-1; clone_size: .; d_call: TRBD1
cdr3_aa: CASSPSRLGSGYEQYF; cdr3_nt: TGTGCCAGCAGCCCCTCAAGACTAGGGTCGGGCTACGAGCAGTACTTC; v_call: TRBV28; j_call: TRBJ2-7; clone_size: many; d_call: .
cdr3_aa: CASRHSGRPNEQFF; cdr3_nt: TGTGCCAGCCGTCATAGCGGGAGACCCAATGAGCAGTTCTTC; v_call: TRBV7-8; j_call: TRBJ2-1; clone_size: .; d_call: TRBD2
cdr3_aa: CASNERENTGELFF; cdr3_nt: TGCGCCAGCAATGAGCGGGAGAACACCGGGGAGCTGTTTTTT; v_call: TRBV5-1; j_call: TRBJ2-2; clone_size: many; d_call: TRBD2
cdr3_aa: CPEASEAFF; cdr3_nt: TGTCCAGAGGCCTCTGAAGCTTTCTTT; v_call: TRBV10-3; j_call: TRBJ1-1; clone_size: few; d_call: .
cdr3_aa: CASTGQDLLAKNIQYF; cdr3_nt: TGTGCCAGCACTGGGCAGGACTTACTAGCCAAAAACATTCAGTACTTC; v_call: TRBV2; j_call: TRBJ2-4; clone_size: many; d_call: .
cdr3_aa: CASSYNAGDQETQYF; cdr3_nt: TGTGCCAGCAGTTACAACGCGGGGGACCAAGAGACCCAGTACTTC; v_call: TRBV6-5; j_call: TRBJ2-5; clone_size: once; d_call: TRBD2